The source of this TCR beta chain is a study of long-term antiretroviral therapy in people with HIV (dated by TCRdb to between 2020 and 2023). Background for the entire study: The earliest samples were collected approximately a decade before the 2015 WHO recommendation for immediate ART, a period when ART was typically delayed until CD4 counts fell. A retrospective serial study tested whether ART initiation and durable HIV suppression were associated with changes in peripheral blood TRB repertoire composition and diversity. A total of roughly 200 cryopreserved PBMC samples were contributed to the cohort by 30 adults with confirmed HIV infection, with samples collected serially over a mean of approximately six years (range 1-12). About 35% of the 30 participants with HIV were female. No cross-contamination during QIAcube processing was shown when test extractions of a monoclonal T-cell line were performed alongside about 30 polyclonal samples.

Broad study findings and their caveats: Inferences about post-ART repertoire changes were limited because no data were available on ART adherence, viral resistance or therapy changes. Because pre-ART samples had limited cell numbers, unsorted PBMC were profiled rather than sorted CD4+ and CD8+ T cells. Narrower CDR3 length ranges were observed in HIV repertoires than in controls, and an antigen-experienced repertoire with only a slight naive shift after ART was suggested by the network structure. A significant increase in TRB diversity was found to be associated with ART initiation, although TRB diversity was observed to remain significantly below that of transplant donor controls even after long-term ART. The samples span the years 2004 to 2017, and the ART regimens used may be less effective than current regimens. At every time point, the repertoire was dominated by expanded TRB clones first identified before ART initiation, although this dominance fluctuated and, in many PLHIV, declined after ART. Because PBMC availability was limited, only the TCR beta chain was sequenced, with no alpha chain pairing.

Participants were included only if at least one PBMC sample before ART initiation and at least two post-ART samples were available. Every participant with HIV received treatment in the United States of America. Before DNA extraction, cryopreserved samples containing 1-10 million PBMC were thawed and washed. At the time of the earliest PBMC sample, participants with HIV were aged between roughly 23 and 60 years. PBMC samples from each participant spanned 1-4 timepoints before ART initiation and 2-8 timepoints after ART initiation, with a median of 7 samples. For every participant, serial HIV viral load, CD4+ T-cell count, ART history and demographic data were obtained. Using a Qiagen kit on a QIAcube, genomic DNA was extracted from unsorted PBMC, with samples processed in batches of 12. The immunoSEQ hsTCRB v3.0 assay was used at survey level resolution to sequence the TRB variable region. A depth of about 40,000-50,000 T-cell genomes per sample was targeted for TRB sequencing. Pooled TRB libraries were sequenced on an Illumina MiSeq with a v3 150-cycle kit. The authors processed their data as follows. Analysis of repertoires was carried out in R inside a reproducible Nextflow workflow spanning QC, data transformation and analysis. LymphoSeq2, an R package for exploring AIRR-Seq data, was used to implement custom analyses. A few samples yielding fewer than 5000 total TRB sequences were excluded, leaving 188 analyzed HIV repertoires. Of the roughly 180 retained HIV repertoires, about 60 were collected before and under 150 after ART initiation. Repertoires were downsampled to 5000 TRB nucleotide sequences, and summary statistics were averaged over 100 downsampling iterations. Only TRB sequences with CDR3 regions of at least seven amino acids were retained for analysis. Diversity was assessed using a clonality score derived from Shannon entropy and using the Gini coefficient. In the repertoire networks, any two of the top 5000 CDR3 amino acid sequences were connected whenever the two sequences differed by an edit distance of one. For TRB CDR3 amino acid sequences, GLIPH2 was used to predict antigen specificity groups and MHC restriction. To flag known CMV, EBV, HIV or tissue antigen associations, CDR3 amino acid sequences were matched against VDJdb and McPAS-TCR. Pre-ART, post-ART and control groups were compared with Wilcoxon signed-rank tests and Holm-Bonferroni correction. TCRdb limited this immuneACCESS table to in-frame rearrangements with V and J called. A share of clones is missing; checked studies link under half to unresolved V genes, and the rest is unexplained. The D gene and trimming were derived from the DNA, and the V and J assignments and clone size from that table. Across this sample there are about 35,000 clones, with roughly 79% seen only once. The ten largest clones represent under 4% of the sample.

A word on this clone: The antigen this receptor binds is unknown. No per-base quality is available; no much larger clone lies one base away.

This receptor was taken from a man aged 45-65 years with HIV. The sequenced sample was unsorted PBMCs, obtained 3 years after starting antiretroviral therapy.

The nucleotide sequence reads as follows: TGTGCCAGCAGGCACGCGGGACAGGGGACAGAAAAACTGTTTTTT. Its protein product is CASRHAGQGTEKLFF. The sequence links TRBV2 to TRBJ1-4, with 10 middle bases fitting TRBD1. CDR1 is given as SNHLY and CDR2 as FYNNEI, both from the germline V gene. The CDR3 spans 15 residues, from the cysteine through the phenylalanine. Only the CDR3 part of the read is kept: 45 bases, read in frame from the first base. Compared with germline, V lacks 6 bases and J lacks 8 bases; bases without a gene match: 9. The CDR3, completed at both ends by the reference TRBV2 and TRBJ1-4 genes, gives the full variable domain EPEVTQTPSHQVTQMGQEVILRCVPISNHLYFYWYRQILGQKVEFLVSFYNNEISEKSEIFDDQFSVERPDGSNFTLKIRSTKLEDSAMYFCASRHAGQGTEKLFFGSGTQLSVL.